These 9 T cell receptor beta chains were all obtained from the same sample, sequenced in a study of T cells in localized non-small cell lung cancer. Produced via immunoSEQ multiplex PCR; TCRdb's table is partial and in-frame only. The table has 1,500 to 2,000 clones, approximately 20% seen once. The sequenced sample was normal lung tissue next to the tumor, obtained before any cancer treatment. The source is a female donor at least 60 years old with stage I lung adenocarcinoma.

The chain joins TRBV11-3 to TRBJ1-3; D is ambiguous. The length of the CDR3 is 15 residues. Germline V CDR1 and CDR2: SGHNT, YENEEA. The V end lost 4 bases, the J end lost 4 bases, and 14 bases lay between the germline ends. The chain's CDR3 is CASSSVGLPGNTIYF. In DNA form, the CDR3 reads TGTGCCAGCAGCTCGGTGGGCCTACCGGGAAACACCATATATTTT.

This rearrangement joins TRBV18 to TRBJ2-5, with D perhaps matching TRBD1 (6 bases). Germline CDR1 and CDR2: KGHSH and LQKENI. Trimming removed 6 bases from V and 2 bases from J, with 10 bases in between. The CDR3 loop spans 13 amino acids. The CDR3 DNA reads TGTGCCAGCTCCGAGGGGGAACAAGAGACCCAGTACTTC. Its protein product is CASSEGEQETQYF.

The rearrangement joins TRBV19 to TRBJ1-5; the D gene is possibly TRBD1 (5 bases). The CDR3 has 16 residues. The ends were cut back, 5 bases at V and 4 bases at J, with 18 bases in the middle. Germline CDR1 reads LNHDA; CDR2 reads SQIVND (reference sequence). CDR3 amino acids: CASSSRRGAPNQPQHF. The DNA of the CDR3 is TGTGCCAGTAGTTCCCGGCGAGGGGCACCGAATCAGCCCCAGCATTTT.

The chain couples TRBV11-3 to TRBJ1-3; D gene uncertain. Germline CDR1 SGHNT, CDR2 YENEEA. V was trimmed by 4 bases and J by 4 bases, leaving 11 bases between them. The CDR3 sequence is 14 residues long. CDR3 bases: TGTGCCAGCAGCTCGGTTGTCGCCGGAAACACCATATATTTT. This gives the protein CASSSVVAGNTIYF. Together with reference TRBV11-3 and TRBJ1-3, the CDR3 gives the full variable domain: EAGVVQSPRYKIIEKKQPVAFWCNPISGHNTLYWYLQNLGQGPELLIRYENEEAVDDSQLPKDRFSAERLKGVDSTLKIQPAELGDSAVYLCASSSVVAGNTIYFGEGSWLTVV.

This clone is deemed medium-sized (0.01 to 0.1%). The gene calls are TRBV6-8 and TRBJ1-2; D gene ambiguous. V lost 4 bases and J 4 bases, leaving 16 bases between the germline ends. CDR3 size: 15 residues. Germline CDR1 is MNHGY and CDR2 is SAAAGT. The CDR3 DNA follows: TGTGCCAGCAGTTTTAACGGGGTATCTTCCTATGGCTACACCTTC. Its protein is CASSFNGVSSYGYTF.

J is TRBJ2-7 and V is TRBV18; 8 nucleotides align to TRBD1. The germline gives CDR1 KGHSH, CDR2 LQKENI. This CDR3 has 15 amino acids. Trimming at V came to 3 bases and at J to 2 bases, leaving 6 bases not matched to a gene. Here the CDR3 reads CASSPPGQAPYEQYF. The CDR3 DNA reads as TGTGCCAGCTCACCGCCGGGACAGGCCCCCTACGAGCAGTACTTC.

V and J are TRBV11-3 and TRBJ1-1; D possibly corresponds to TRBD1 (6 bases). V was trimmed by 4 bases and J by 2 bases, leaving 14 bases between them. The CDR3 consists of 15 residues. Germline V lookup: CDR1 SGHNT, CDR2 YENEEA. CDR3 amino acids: CASSSPVDRNTEAFF. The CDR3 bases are TGTGCCAGCAGCTCTCCGGTGGACAGAAACACTGAAGCTTTCTTT.

The CDR3 loop reads CASSYTSQGSSTDTQYF. CDR3 bases: TGTGCCAGCAGTTACACCTCACAGGGGAGCAGCACAGATACGCAGTATTTT. The chain is built from TRBV6-8 and TRBJ2-3, with TRBD1 matching over 7 bases. Per the germline V gene, CDR1 is MNHGY and CDR2 is SAAAGT. This CDR3 region has 17 residues. V shed 2 bases and J 0 bases; nucleotides not matched to a gene: 8.

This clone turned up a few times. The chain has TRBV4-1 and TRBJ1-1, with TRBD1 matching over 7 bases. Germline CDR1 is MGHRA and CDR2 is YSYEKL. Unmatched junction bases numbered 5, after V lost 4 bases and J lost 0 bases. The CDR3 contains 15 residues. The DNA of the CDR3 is TGCGCCAGCAGCCGTTCGACAGGGTTGAACACTGAAGCTTTCTTT. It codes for CASSRSTGLNTEAFF.